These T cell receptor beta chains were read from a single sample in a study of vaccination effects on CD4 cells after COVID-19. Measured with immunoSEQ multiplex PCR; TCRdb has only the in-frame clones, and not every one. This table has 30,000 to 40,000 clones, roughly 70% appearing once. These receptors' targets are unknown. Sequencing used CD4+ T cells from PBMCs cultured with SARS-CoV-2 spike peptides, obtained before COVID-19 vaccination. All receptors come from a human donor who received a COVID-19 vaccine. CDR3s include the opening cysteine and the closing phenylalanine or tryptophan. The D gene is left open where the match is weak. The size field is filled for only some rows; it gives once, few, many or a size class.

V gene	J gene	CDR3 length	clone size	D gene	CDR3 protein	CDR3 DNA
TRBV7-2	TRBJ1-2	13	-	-	CASSLPTTWGYTF	TGTGCCAGCAGCTTGCCTACCACATGGGGCTACACCTTC
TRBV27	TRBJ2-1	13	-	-	CASSLSKPNEQFF	TGTGCCAGCAGTTTATCTAAGCCAAATGAGCAGTTCTTC
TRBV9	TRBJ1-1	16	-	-	CASSVADSGARTEAFF	TGTGCCAGCAGCGTAGCCGATTCTGGGGCCCGCACTGAAGCTTTCTTT
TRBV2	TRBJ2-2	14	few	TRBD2	CASSDASGTGELFF	TGTGCCAGCAGTGATGCTAGCGGTACCGGGGAGCTGTTTTTT
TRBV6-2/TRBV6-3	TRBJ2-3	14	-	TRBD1	CASSLTGGKDTQYF	TGTGCCAGCAGTCTGACAGGGGGCAAAGATACGCAGTATTTT
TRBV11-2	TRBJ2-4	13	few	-	CASNTGIRNIQYF	TGTGCCAGCAACACCGGGATTAGAAACATTCAGTACTTC
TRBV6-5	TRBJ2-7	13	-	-	CASSSQRGYEQYF	TGTGCCAGCAGTTCTCAGCGCGGGTACGAGCAGTACTTC
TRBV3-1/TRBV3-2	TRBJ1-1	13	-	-	CASSQGGGAEAFF	TGTGCCAGCAGCCAAGGAGGTGGCGCTGAAGCTTTCTTT
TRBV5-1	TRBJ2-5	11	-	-	CASRERQTQYF	TGCGCCAGCAGGGAGCGGCAGACCCAGTACTTC